This entry describes one TCR beta chain. Its antigen is not identified. In the PCR, 60 Vbeta and 13 Jbeta primers were used. Sequencing used immunoSEQ multiplex PCR; TCRdb keeps in-frame clones, though not all of them. The table has some 130,000 clones, about three quarters seen once. The entry originates in a study of cytomegalovirus exposure and HLA in healthy donors. Findings and limits, study-wide: In an earlier analysis, productive rearrangement rates for most beta V segments clustered near 87% or 30%.

The J segment lost 2 bases and the V segment lost 11 bases, leaving 14 bases of the junction unmatched. This CDR3 region has 16 residues. From germline, CDR1 is LNHDA and CDR2 SQIVND (reference sequence). The sequencing input was PBMCs. The source is a woman aged 55-69 years in good health and CMV-seropositive. The chain combines TRBV19 with TRBJ2-3; 9 bases map to TRBD2. The CDR3 sequence is CASQFRAGGFTDTQYF. CDR3 nucleotides: TGTGCCTCTCAATTTAGAGCGGGGGGCTTCACAGATACGCAGTATTTT.